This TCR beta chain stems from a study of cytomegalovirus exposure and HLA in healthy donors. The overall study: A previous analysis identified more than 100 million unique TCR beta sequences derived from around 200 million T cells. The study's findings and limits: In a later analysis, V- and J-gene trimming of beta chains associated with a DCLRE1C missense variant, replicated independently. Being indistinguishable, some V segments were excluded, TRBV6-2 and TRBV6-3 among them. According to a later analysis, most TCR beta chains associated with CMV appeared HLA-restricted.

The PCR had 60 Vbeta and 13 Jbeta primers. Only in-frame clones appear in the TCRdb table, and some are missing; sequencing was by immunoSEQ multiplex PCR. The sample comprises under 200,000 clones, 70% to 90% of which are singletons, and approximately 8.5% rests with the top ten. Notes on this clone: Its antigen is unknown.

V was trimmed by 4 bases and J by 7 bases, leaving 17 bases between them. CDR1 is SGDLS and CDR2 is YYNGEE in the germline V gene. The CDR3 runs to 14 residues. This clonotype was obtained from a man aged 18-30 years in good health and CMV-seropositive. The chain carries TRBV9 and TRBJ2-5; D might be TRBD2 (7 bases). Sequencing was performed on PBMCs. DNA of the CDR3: TGTGCCAGCAGCCAGGGGCCAGGGGAGGGGACCCAGTACTTC. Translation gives CASSQGPGEGTQYF.